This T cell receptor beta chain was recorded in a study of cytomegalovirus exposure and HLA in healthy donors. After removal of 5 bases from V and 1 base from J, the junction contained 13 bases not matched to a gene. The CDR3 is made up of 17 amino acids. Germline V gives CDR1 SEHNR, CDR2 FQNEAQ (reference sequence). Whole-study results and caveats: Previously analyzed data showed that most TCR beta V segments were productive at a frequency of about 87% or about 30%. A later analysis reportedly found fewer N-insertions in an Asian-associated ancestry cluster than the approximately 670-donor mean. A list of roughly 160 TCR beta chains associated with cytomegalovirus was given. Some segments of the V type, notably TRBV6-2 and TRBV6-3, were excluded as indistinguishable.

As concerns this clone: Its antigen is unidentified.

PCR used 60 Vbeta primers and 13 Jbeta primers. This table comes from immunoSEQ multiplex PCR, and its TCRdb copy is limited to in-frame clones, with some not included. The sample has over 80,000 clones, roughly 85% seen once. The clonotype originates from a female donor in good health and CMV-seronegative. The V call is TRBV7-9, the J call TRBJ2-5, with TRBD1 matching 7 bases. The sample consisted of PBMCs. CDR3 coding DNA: TGTGCCAGCAGCCTCCGAGACAGGGCCCAATCCCAAGAGACCCAGTACTTC. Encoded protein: CASSLRDRAQSQETQYF.